Listed below are T cell receptor beta chains from one sample, sequenced in a study of blood T cell repertoires in COVID-19. Libraries were prepared by immunoSEQ multiplex PCR; TCRdb keeps only in-frame clonotypes and omits some of them. The data show approximately 200,000 clones, with about 85% seen just once and approximately 11% held by the top ten. Source material: PBMCs or T cells enriched from blood (not recorded which). These TCRs come from a man aged 30 to 45 who had recovered from COVID-19. Both conserved end residues are part of each CDR3. The D gene is left open where the match is weak. Not every row has a clone size; where given, it reads once, few, many or a size class.

TRBV18	TRBJ1-2	NA	NA	CASSVGLVGYTF	TGTGCCAGCTCAGTTGGGCTGGTAGGCTACACCTTC
TRBV15	TRBJ1-1	NA	NA	CATSRDRTEAFF	TGTGCCACCAGCAGAGATCGTACTGAAGCTTTCTTT
TRBV18	TRBJ2-1	NA	NA	CASSPFGGRDNEQFF	TGTGCCAGCTCACCATTCGGGGGTCGGGACAATGAGCAGTTCTTC
TRBV7-9	TRBJ2-1	NA	NA	CASSLSGSYNEQFF	TGTGCCAGCAGCTTGTCCGGCTCCTACAATGAGCAGTTCTTC
TRBV27	TRBJ1-5	once	TRBD1	CASSSDRDRVQPQHF	TGTGCCAGCAGTTCTGACCGGGACAGGGTTCAGCCCCAGCATTTT
TRBV5-4	TRBJ2-7	NA	TRBD2	CASSFQASGYEQYF	TGTGCCAGCAGCTTCCAGGCTAGCGGCTACGAGCAGTACTTC
TRBV5-4	TRBJ1-6	NA	TRBD1	CASRMWTGNSPLHF	TGTGCCAGCCGGATGTGGACAGGGAATTCACCCCTCCACTTT
TRBV18	TRBJ2-3	NA	NA	CASSLGLSDTQYF	TGTGCCAGCTCATTGGGACTTTCAGATACGCAGTATTTT
TRBV4-2	TRBJ2-3	few	TRBD2	CASRRTSGGAADTQYF	TGTGCCAGCAGGCGGACTAGCGGGGGGGCCGCAGATACGCAGTATTTT
TRBV27	TRBJ1-1	NA	NA	CASRQGLTEAFF	TGTGCCAGCAGACAGGGTCTTACTGAAGCTTTCTTT
TRBV14	TRBJ2-3	NA	TRBD2	CASSRGYGLAGDQSTDTQYF	TGTGCCAGCAGCCGAGGATACGGACTAGCGGGGGACCAAAGCACAGATACGCAGTATTTT
TRBV5-1	TRBJ2-5	NA	TRBD1	CASSPKDREYETQYF	TGCGCCAGCAGCCCAAAGGACAGGGAATACGAGACCCAGTACTTC
TRBV18	TRBJ2-3	NA	NA	CASSPPWGSTDTQYF	TGTGCCAGCTCACCACCGTGGGGCAGCACAGATACGCAGTATTTT
TRBV7-2	TRBJ2-3	NA	TRBD2	CASSFTSGTDTQYF	TGTGCCAGCAGCTTTACTAGCGGCACAGATACGCAGTATTTT
TRBV30	TRBJ1-5	NA	TRBD1	CAWSIRDRGNQPQHF	TGTGCCTGGAGTATCCGGGACAGGGGGAATCAGCCCCAGCATTTT
TRBV3-1/TRBV3-2	TRBJ2-1	NA	NA	CASSHNPRGGDEQFF	TGTGCCAGCAGCCATAATCCAAGGGGGGGGGATGAGCAGTTCTTC
TRBV2	TRBJ2-5	NA	NA	CASSGEETQYF	TGTGCCAGCAGTGGGGAGGAGACCCAGTACTTC
TRBV18	TRBJ2-1	NA	NA	CASSPPGAGFNEQFF	TGTGCCAGCTCACCACCAGGGGCCGGCTTCAATGAGCAGTTCTTC
TRBV7-2	TRBJ1-4	NA	NA	CASSFQGSNEKLFF	TGTGCCAGCAGCTTTCAGGGTTCTAATGAAAAACTGTTTTTT
TRBV6-5	TRBJ1-6	NA	NA	CASAHRNDSPLHF	TGTGCCAGCGCTCACAGGAATGATTCACCCCTCCACTTT
TRBV21-1	TRBJ2-7	NA	NA	CASSHTLRWGHEQYF	TGTGCCAGCAGCCATACGCTGCGGTGGGGCCACGAGCAGTACTTC
TRBV24-1	TRBJ2-3	once	NA	CATRQGPTDTQYF	TGTGCCACCAGACAGGGACCCACGGATACGCAGTATTTT
TRBV27	TRBJ1-1	NA	NA	CARSPPQDTEAFF	TGTGCCAGGAGCCCACCACAGGACACTGAAGCTTTCTTT
TRBV30	TRBJ1-5	NA	TRBD1	CAWSDPRQGHQPQHF	TGTGCCTGGAGTGACCCCCGACAGGGTCATCAGCCCCAGCATTTT
TRBV12-5	TRBJ2-3	NA	NA	CASGLVAGFTDTQYF	TGTGCTAGTGGTTTGGTTGCGGGGTTCACAGATACGCAGTATTTT
TRBV6-4	TRBJ2-1	NA	TRBD1	CASSDIGTGIRWQFF	TGTGCCAGCAGTGACATAGGGACAGGGATTAGGTGGCAGTTCTTC
TRBV18	TRBJ1-1	NA	TRBD1	CASSPQSGGGTEAFF	TGTGCCAGCTCACCCCAGTCAGGGGGCGGCACTGAAGCTTTCTTT
TRBV6-5	TRBJ2-5	NA	TRBD2	CAGRSAGGFKETQYF	TGTGCCGGCAGGTCGGCGGGGGGCTTTAAAGAGACCCAGTACTTC
TRBV10-3	TRBJ2-2	NA	TRBD1	CAISGQTGTGFGELFF	TGTGCCATCAGTGGTCAAACCGGGACAGGGTTTGGGGAGCTGTTTTTT
TRBV30	TRBJ2-7	NA	TRBD1	CAWSVLSGQGSYEQYF	TGTGCCTGGAGTGTTTTATCGGGACAGGGCTCCTACGAGCAGTACTTC
TRBV24-1	TRBJ2-3	NA	NA	CATSDPGQSRDTQYF	TGTGCCACCAGTGACCCCGGACAGTCGAGAGATACGCAGTATTTT
TRBV7-2	TRBJ2-3	NA	NA	CASSRPPWAGRSTDTQYF	TGTGCCAGCAGCCGGCCCCCCTGGGCGGGTAGGAGCACAGATACGCAGTATTTT
TRBV24-1	TRBJ1-6	NA	TRBD1	CATSDIVRQGNSPLHF	TGTGCCACCAGTGATATAGTCAGACAGGGAAATTCACCCCTCCACTTT
TRBV7-8	TRBJ1-4	NA	TRBD1	CASSLTGGTTNEKLFF	TGTGCCAGCAGCTTGACAGGGGGAACAACTAATGAAAAACTGTTTTTT
TRBV18	TRBJ1-3	NA	NA	CASSPLSGNTIYF	TGTGCCAGCTCACCCCTTTCTGGAAACACCATATATTTT
TRBV4-1	TRBJ2-7	NA	TRBD1	CASSQYYAGQGSYEQYF	TGCGCCAGCAGCCAATATTACGCGGGACAGGGGTCCTACGAGCAGTACTTC
TRBV5-1	TRBJ2-3	once	NA	CASNPGTPLDTQYF	TGCGCCAGCAACCCCGGGACACCTCTCGATACGCAGTATTTT
TRBV6-5	TRBJ2-4	NA	TRBD1	CASSSRDRIAKNIQYF	TGTGCCAGCAGTTCCCGGGACAGGATAGCCAAAAACATTCAGTACTTC
TRBV27	TRBJ2-7	NA	NA	CASMDGGYGEQYF	TGTGCCAGCATGGACGGGGGTTATGGCGAGCAGTACTTC
TRBV5-4	TRBJ1-1	NA	NA	CASSRGGDLSEAFF	TGTGCCAGCAGCCGGGGGGGCGACTTAAGTGAAGCTTTCTTT
TRBV6-5	TRBJ2-7	NA	NA	CASSRSTGFEQYF	TGTGCCAGCAGCCGCTCCACAGGGTTTGAGCAGTACTTC
TRBV19	TRBJ2-5	NA	TRBD2	CASSLGTSGLKETQYF	TGTGCCAGTAGTTTAGGGACTAGCGGGCTTAAAGAGACCCAGTACTTC
TRBV7-9	TRBJ1-1	NA	NA	CASSLDWTDTEAFF	TGTGCCAGCAGCTTAGATTGGACAGACACTGAAGCTTTCTTT
TRBV19	TRBJ1-3	NA	NA	CASSTGFAGNTIYF	TGTGCCAGCTCAACAGGATTTGCGGGAAACACCATATATTTT
TRBV18	TRBJ1-1	NA	NA	CASSPAGDSRAFF	TGTGCCAGCTCACCCGCCGGGGATAGCAGGGCTTTCTTT
TRBV27	TRBJ2-2	NA	NA	CASSSGTGELFF	TGTGCCAGCAGTTCCGGGACCGGGGAGCTGTTTTTT
TRBV7-2	TRBJ1-2	NA	NA	CASSFRGGDAYGYTF	TGTGCCAGCAGCTTCCGGGGCGGGGATGCGTATGGCTACACCTTC
TRBV5-4	TRBJ2-1	once	NA	CASSLQGLLSYNEQFF	TGTGCCAGCAGCCTTCAGGGATTACTCTCCTACAATGAGCAGTTCTTC
TRBV6-9	TRBJ1-2	once	NA	CASSYPRCLRVYSNGYTF	TGTGCCAGCAGTTACCCACGATGTTTGCGGGTTTATAGCAATGGCTACACCTTC
TRBV14	TRBJ2-3	NA	TRBD2	CASSRGGSYTQYF	TGTGCCAGCAGCCGGGGGGGTAGTTATACGCAGTATTTT
TRBV28	TRBJ2-2	NA	TRBD1	CASRPGQANTGELFF	TGTGCCAGCAGGCCGGGACAGGCGAACACCGGGGAGCTGTTTTTT